The sequence of this TCR beta chain was determined in a study of shared clonotypes between healthy human individuals (TCRdb year 2020). Notes on the research overall: A few men and two women, aged 18 to 49 years, made up the cohort. Per donor, three plates each were used for CD4 naive and CD4 memory, two for CD8 naive, and one for CD8 memory. Blood TCR repertoires of about five healthy adults were deeply sequenced to estimate repertoire size and the extent of clonotype sharing between individuals. To increase sequencing depth and limit assay-specific biases, different laboratories used diverse techniques to prepare libraries and sequence TCR repertoires. Leukapheresis yielded between about 0.9 and 9 billion PBMCs per donor.

Healthy HIV-negative adults with no recently reported acute infections or vaccinations were included as donors. All donors were Caucasian adults living in Nashville, Tennessee, USA. CD4+ T cells were enriched by magnetic negative selection; naive cells were then positively selected on CD45RA, and the negative fraction formed the memory subset. After blood collection by leukapheresis, PBMCs were isolated using Ficoll-Histopaque density gradient centrifugation and then cryopreserved in the vapor phase of liquid nitrogen. Analytical flow cytometry was used to check the purity and quantity of every magnetically sorted T cell population. From each sorted fraction, genomic DNA was isolated and quantified by UV absorbance on a Nanodrop 2000c. Using the deep immunoSEQ assay, multiplex PCR amplified TCR CDR3 regions from genomic DNA. Extracted genomic DNA from each cell subset was distributed evenly across all wells of several immunoSEQ 96-well plates, and each plate was treated as a replicate. For sorted subsets, 150 to 250 ng genomic DNA, equal to 25,000 to 35,000 T cell genomes, was loaded into each replicate PCR. Purified libraries were measured with a Qubit 3.0 fluorometer, size-checked on a Bioanalyzer 2100, and measured again with the KAPA Library Quantification kit. Every immunoSEQ 96-well plate was sequenced on a dedicated single-read 150-cycle Illumina NextSeq 550 flow cell. The paper's processing steps were these. The immunoSEQ output contained only junctional sequences without quality scores, so filtering could not match that applied to full-length reads. Sequences were annotated with PyIR, a Python wrapper for IgBLAST v1.9, using IMGT germline references to assign V/J genes and CDR3. Reads with weak V/J assignments (E-value above 1e-6), missing CDR3, stop codons, out-of-frame junctions, or ambiguous translated residues were removed. V3J clonotypes were defined by identical inferred V gene, J gene, and CDR3 amino acid sequence. To compute the percentage overlap between repertoires, the number of shared unique clonotypes was divided by the size of the smaller repertoire. RTK rarefaction, the Chao1 estimator, and Recon v2.1 estimates of unobserved clonotypes were used to assess repertoire richness. Generation probabilities were computed with OLGA for all TCRbeta clonotypes obtained by the gDNA method from a few donors. The table was pulled from immuneACCESS by TCRdb, which kept in-frame rearrangements only. Such tables lose some clones; where checked, under half of the loss comes from unresolved V genes, and the rest has no known cause. V and J calls and clone size are as listed in that table; D and trimming were resolved from the DNA. This sample has more than 1 million clones in its table, and 75% to 80% of those were observed once. 0.5% to 0.6% of the sample is held by the ten biggest clonotypes.

On the study overall, not on this receptor specifically: Based on pairwise subsampling, the degree of clonotype sharing among donors was expected to be affected by sequencing depth. Sampling was restricted to blood, and TCR repertoires in tissues likely differ from the TCR repertoires found in blood. Sharing across a few donors was observed for approximately 5% of naive CD4, about 4% of naive CD8, 2.3% of memory CD4, and roughly 0.4% of memory CD8 clonotypes. Estimated clonotype richness was generally larger for naive than for memory subsets. Compared with non-shared clonotypes, the clonotypes found in all four sorted-subset donors had higher generation probabilities. Even with the large sequencing depth, rarefaction of the sorted-subset datasets indicated that sequencing was incomplete. The genetic and exposure-history diversity represented was limited by the small number of donors.

Comments on this clone: Its recognized antigen is unknown. No qualities accompany the bases; no much larger clone lies one base away.

CDR1 and CDR2 were assigned from the germline V gene as SGHDT and YYEEEE. The CDR3 runs 13 amino acids, cysteine and phenylalanine included. Only CDR3 DNA remains: 39 bases, in frame from the first base. V is cut by 7 bases and J by 2 bases, and the space between the germline ends is 12 bases. The sample taken for sequencing was memory CD4+ T cells from PBMCs. The sample's cell subset or site label, in plain terms: CD45RA-negative fraction. The chain is made from TRBV5-6 and TRBJ1-2; TRBD1 is perhaps the D gene, given 6 matching bases. The sequence came from a man between 18 and 29 years old in good health. Some clones in this sample may be carry-over from other donors' samples. This receptor carries the CDR3 CASQPGVNYGYTF. The DNA sequence is TGTGCCAGCCAACCAGGGGTGAACTATGGCTACACCTTC. Outside the CDR3, residues come from the reference TRBV5-6 and TRBJ1-2 proteins, so the full variable domain is: DAGVTQSPTHLIKTRGQQVTLRCSPKSGHDTVSWYQQALGQGPQFIFQYYEEEERQRGNFPDRFSGHQFPNYSSELNVNALLLGDSALYLCASQPGVNYGYTFGSGTRLTVV.